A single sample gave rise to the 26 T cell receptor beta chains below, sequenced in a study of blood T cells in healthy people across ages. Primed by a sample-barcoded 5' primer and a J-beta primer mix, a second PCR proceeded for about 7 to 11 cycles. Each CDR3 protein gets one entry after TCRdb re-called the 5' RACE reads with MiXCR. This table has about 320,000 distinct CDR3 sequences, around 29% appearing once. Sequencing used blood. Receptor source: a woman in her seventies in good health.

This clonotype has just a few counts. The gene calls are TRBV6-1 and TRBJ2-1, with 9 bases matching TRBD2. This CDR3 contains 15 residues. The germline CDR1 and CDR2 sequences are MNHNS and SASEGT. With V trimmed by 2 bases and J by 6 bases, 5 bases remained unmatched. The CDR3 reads CASSEIGTSPNEQFF. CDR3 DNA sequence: TGTGCCAGCAGTGAAATCGGGACTAGCCCCAATGAGCAGTTCTTC.

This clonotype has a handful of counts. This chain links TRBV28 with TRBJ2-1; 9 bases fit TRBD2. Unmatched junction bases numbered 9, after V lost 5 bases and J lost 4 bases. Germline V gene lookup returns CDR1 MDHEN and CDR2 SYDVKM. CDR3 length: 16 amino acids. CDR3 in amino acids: CASSQSGTSSYNEQFF. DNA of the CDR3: TGTGCCAGCAGTCAATCCGGGACTAGCAGTTACAATGAGCAGTTCTTC.

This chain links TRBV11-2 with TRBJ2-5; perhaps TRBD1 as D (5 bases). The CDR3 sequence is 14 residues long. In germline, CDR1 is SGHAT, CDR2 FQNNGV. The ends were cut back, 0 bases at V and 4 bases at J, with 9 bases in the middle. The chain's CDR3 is CASSLEGQGETQYF. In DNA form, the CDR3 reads TGTGCCAGCAGCTTAGAGGGTCAGGGAGAGACCCAGTACTTC.

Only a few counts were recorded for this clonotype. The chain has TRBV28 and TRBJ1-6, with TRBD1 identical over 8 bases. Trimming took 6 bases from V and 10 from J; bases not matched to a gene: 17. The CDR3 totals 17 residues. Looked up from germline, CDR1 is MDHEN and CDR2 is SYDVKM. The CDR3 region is CASRAGTGTGGRSPLHF. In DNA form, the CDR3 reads TGTGCCAGCAGGGCCGGGACAGGTACCGGGGGGCGCTCACCCCTCCACTTT.

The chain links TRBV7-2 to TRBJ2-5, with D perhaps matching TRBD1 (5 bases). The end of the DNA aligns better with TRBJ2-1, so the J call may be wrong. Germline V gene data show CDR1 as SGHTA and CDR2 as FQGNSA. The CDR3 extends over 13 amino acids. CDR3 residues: CASSLVIQAEQFF. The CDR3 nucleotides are TGTGCCAGCAGCTTAGTGATACAGGCTGAGCAGTTCTTC.

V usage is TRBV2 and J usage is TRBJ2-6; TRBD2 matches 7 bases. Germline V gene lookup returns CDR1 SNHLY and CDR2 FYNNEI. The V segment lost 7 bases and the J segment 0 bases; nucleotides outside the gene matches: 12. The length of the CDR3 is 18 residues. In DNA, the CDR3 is TGTGCCAGCATGGGGAGGGATGCTACTCTCTCTGGGGCCAACGTCCTGACTTTC. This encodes CASMGRDATLSGANVLTF.

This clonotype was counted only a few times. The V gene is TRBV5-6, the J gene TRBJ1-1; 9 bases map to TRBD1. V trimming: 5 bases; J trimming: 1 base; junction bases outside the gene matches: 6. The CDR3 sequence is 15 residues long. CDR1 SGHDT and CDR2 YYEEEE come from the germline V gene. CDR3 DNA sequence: TGTGCCAGCAGACAACAGGGGGCAGGGAACACTGAAGCTTTCTTT. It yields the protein CASRQQGAGNTEAFF.

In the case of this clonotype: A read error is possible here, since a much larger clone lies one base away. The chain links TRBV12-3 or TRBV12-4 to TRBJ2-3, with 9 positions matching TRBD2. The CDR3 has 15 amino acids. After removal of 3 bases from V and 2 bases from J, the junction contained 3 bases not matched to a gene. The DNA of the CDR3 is TGTGCCAGCAGTTTTGGCGGGAGGGACACAGATACGCAGTATTTT. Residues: CASSFGGRDTDTQYF.

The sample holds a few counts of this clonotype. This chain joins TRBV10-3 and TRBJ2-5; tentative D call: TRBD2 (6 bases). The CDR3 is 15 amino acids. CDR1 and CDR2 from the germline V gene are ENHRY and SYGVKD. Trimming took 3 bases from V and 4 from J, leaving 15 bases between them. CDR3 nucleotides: TGTGCCATCAGTGACCCCCGGGAGAGTGGAGAGACCCAGTACTTC. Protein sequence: CAISDPRESGETQYF.

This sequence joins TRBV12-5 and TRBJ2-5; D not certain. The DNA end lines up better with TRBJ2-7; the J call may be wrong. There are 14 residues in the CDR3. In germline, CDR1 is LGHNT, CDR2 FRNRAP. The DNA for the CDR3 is TGTGCTAGTGGTTTGGTACAAAGGTTCCACGAGCAGTACTTC. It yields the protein CASGLVQRFHEQYF.

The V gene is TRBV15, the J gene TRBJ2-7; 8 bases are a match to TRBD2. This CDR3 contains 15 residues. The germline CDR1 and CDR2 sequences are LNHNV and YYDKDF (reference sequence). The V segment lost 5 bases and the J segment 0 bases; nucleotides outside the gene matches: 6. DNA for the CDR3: TGTGCCACCAGCCTTAGCGGGACCACCTCCTACGAGCAGTACTTC. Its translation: CATSLSGTTSYEQYF. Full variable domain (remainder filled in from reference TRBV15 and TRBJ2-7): DAMVIQNPRYQVTQFGKPVTLSCSQTLNHNVMYWYQQKSSQAPKLLFHYYDKDFNNEADTPDNFQSRRPNTSFCFLDIRSPGLGDTAMYLCATSLSGTTSYEQYFGPGTRLTVT.

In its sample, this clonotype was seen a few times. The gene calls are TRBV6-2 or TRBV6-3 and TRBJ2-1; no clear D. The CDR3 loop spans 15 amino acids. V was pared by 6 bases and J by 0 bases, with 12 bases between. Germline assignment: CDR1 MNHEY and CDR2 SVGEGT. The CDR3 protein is CASRSTRSSYNEQFF. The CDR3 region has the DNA TGTGCCAGCAGGTCGACTCGAAGCTCCTACAATGAGCAGTTCTTC.

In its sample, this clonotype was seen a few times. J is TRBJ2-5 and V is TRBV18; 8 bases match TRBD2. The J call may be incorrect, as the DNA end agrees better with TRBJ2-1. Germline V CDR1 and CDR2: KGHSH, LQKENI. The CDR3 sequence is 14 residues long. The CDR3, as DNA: TGTGCCAGCTCACCCGGGACTAGAGGCTATGAGCAGTTCTTC. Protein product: CASSPGTRGYEQFF.

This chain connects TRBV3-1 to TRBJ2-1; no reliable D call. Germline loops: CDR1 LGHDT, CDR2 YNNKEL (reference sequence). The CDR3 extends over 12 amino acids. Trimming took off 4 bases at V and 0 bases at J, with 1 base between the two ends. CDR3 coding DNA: TGTGCCAGCAGCCGCTCCTACAATGAGCAGTTCTTC. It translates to CASSRSYNEQFF.

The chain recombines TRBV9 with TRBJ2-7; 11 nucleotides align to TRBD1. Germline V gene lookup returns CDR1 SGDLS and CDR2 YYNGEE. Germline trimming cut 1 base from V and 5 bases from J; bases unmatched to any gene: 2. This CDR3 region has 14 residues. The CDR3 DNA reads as TGTGCCAGCAGCGTAAGGACAGGGGGCGACGAGCAGTACTTC. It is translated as CASSVRTGGDEQYF.

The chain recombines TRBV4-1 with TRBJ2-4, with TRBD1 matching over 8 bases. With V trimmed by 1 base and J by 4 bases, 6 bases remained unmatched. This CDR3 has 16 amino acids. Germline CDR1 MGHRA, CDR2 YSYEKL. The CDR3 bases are TGCGCCAGCAGCCAAGTCGGGAGACAGGGGAAAAACATTCAGTACTTC. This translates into CASSQVGRQGKNIQYF.

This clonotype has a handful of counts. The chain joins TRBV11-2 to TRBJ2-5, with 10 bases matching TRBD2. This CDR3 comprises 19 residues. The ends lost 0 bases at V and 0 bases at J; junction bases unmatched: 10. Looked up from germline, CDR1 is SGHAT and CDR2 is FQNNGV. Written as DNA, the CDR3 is TGTGCCAGCAGCTTAGACGCTTGGCAAGCGGGAGGGGACCAAGAGACCCAGTACTTC. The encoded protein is CASSLDAWQAGGDQETQYF.

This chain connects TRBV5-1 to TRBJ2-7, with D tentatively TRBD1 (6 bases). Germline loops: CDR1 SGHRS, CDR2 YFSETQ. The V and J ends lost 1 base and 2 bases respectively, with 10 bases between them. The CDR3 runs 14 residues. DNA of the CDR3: TGCGCCAGCAGCTTGACAGGGACCACCTACGAGCAGTACTTC. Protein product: CASSLTGTTYEQYF.

CDR3 sequence (DNA): TGTGCCAGCAGCTTATCGAACAGAAACACTGAAGCTTTCTTT. It is translated as CASSLSNRNTEAFF. The V gene is TRBV7-2, the J gene TRBJ1-1; D is undetermined. Trimming stripped 2 bases from V and 2 bases from J, with 9 bases between. CDR1 and CDR2 from the germline V gene are SGHTA and FQGNSA. The length of the CDR3 is 14 residues.

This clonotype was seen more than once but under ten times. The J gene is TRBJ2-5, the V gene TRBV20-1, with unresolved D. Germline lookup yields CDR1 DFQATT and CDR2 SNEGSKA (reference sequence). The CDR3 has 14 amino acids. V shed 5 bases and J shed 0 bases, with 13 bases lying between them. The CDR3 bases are TGCAGTGCTCTGTTAGAGGCGTACCAAGAGACCCAGTACTTC. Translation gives CSALLEAYQETQYF.

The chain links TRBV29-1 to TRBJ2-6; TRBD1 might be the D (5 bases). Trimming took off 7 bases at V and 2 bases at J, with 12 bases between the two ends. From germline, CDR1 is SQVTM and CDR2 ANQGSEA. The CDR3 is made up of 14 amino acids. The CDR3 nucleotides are TGCAGCGCACCCCAGGGTCCTGGGGCCAACGTCCTGACTTTC. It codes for CSAPQGPGANVLTF.

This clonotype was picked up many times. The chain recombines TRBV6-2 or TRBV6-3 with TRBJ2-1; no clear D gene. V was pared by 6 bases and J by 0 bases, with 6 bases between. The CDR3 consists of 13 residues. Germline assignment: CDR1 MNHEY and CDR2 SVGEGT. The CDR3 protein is CASSFSSYNEQFF. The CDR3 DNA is TGTGCCAGCAGCTTTAGCTCCTACAATGAGCAGTTCTTC.

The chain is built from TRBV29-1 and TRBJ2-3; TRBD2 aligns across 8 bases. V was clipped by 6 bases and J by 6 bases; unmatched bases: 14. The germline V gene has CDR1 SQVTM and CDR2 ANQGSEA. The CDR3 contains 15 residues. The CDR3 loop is CSVRGRSGEGDTQYF. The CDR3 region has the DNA TGCAGCGTCCGGGGACGTAGCGGGGAGGGTGATACGCAGTATTTT.

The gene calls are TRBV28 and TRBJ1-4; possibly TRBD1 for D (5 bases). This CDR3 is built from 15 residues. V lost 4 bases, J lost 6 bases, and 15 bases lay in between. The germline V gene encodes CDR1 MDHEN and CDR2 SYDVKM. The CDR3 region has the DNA TGTGCCAGCAGTTCCCAAGGGGAGCGGGATGAAAAACTGTTTTTT. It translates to CASSSQGERDEKLFF. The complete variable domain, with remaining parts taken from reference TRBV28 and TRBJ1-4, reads DVKVTQSSRYLVKRTGEKVFLECVQDMDHENMFWYRQDPGLGLRLIYFSYDVKMKEKGDIPEGYSVSREKKERFSLILESASTNQTSMYLCASSSQGERDEKLFFGSGTQLSVL.

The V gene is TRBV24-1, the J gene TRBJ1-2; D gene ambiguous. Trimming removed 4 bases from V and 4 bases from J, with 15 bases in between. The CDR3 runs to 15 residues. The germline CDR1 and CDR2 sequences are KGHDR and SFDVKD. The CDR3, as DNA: TGTGCCACCAGTGACTCTCTGAGACCCTCCTATGGCTACACCTTC. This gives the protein CATSDSLRPSYGYTF.

This chain's CDR3 is CASSQGGLITDTQYF. The CDR3 DNA sequence: TGCGCCAGCAGCCAAGGAGGTTTGATCACAGATACGCAGTATTTT. The chain employs TRBV4-1 and TRBJ2-3, with D unresolved. CDR1 is MGHRA, CDR2 YSYEKL, per germline. The CDR3 contains 15 residues. Trimming took 1 base from V and 2 from J, leaving 10 bases between them.